The 11 T cell receptor beta chains below all came from one sample that was sequenced in a study of cytomegalovirus exposure and HLA in healthy donors. With 60 Vbeta and 13 Jbeta primers, the PCR was carried out. The table came from immunoSEQ multiplex PCR; TCRdb's copy has only in-frame clones and leaves some out. The table shows 150,000 to 180,000 clones, with over 75% occurring only once. Sequencing used PBMCs. The receptors were gathered from a woman in her 40s in good health and CMV-seropositive.

V is TRBV4-2 and J is TRBJ2-7, with D perhaps TRBD2 (5 bases). V was cut by 3 bases and J by 2 bases, with 20 bases left in between. The CDR3 length is 17 residues. Germline-derived CDR1 and CDR2 are LGHNA and YNFKEQ. The CDR3: CASSQGWSWRAAYEQYF. CDR3 sequence (DNA): TGTGCCAGCAGCCAGGGGTGGAGTTGGCGGGCCGCCTACGAGCAGTACTTC.

In regard to this clone: A junction end diverges from the germline sequence, so it may reflect a read error. This rearrangement joins TRBV30 to TRBJ2-3, with TRBD2 matching 11 bases. The CDR3 loop spans 15 amino acids. In germline, CDR1 is GTSNPN, CDR2 SVGIG (reference sequence). CDR3 sequence (DNA): TGTGCCCGGAGTGTAATAGCGGGAGGGGCAGATACGCAGTATTTT. Its translation is CARSVIAGGADTQYF.

Written as DNA, the CDR3 is TGCAGCGTAGGGCCGGGGAATGAGCAGTTCTTC. Encoded protein: CSVGPGNEQFF. This sequence joins TRBV29-1 and TRBJ2-1; a possible D gene is TRBD2 (5 bases). This CDR3 has 11 residues. Germline V gives CDR1 SQVTM, CDR2 ANQGSEA. V was shortened by 6 bases and J by 7 bases, with 10 bases between the two germline ends.

The gene calls are TRBV19 and TRBJ2-7, with TRBD2 matching 16 bases. V gave up 5 bases and J gave up 6 bases; unmatched junction bases: 7. From germline, CDR1 is LNHDA and CDR2 SQIVND (reference sequence). This CDR3 has 16 amino acids. Here the CDR3 DNA reads TGTGCCAGTAGTTCGACGGGACTAGCGGGAGGGGGCGAGCAGTACTTC. This codes for CASSSTGLAGGGEQYF.

J is TRBJ2-7 and V is TRBV11-2, with D unclear. Trimming stripped 5 bases from V and 4 bases from J, with 15 bases between. The CDR3 covers 14 residues. Germline assignment: CDR1 SGHAT and CDR2 FQNNGV. CDR3: CASSPSSLGYEQYF. The CDR3 DNA follows: TGTGCCAGCAGCCCATCCTCCCTAGGTTACGAGCAGTACTTC.

V and J are TRBV5-6 and TRBJ2-2; D is unclear. The CDR3 runs 12 residues. The V gene's germline CDR1 is SGHDT and CDR2 YYEEEE. V shed 3 bases and J shed 8 bases, with 8 bases lying between them. The CDR3 nucleotides read TGTGCCAGCAGCTGGTCGACAGGGGAGCTGTTTTTT. Amino acids: CASSWSTGELFF. Combining the CDR3 with reference TRBV5-6 and TRBJ2-2 gives the whole variable domain DAGVTQSPTHLIKTRGQQVTLRCSPKSGHDTVSWYQQALGQGPQFIFQYYEEEERQRGNFPDRFSGHQFPNYSSELNVNALLLGDSALYLCASSWSTGELFFGEGSRLTVL.

The gene calls are TRBV28 and TRBJ2-7; unclear D gene. Germline V gene sequence: CDR1 MDHEN, CDR2 SYDVKM. Trimming removed 10 bases at V and 0 bases at J, with 13 bases between. This CDR3 comprises 13 residues. The CDR3 loop reads CAIRQENSYEQYF. CDR3 sequence (DNA): TGTGCCATTCGTCAGGAAAACTCCTACGAGCAGTACTTC.

In this sample, this clone turned up a few times. The J gene is TRBJ1-6, the V gene TRBV15; D is perhaps TRBD1 (5 bases). The germline V and J ends were trimmed by 5 bases and 1 base, with 6 bases remaining between them. CDR1 is LNHNV and CDR2 is YYDKDF in the germline V gene (reference sequence). The CDR3 length is 14 residues. The DNA of the CDR3 is TGTGCCACCAGCGGGGCGTCCTATAATTCACCCCTCCACTTT. Translation: CATSGASYNSPLHF.

This clone was observed a few times. The chain uses TRBV27 and TRBJ2-1; no definite D call. CDR3 length: 15 residues. The germline V gene has CDR1 MNHEY and CDR2 SMNVEV (reference sequence). V was clipped by 2 bases and J by 0 bases, with 8 bases between them. The CDR3 DNA sequence: TGTGCCAGCAGTTTAGGTGTGAGCTCCTACAATGAGCAGTTCTTC. This gives the protein CASSLGVSSYNEQFF.

This chain joins TRBV29-1 and TRBJ2-5; maybe TRBD2 (5 bases). V was shortened by 7 bases and J by 2 bases, with 20 bases between the two germline ends. This CDR3 is built from 15 residues. Looked up from germline, CDR1 is SQVTM and CDR2 is ANQGSEA. The DNA of the CDR3 is TGCAGCGCCGATACTACCCGGACTCTACAAGAGACCCAGTACTTC. As protein: CSADTTRTLQETQYF. The variable domain in full, completed from reference TRBV29-1 and TRBJ2-5, reads SAVISQKPSRDICQRGTSLTIQCQVDSQVTMMFWYRQQPGQSLTLIATANQGSEATYESGFVIDKFPISRPNLTFSTLTVSNMSPEDSSIYLCSADTTRTLQETQYFGPGTRLLVL.

The chain is built from TRBV6-6 and TRBJ2-1, with TRBD1 identical over 7 bases. V lost 6 bases to trimming and J lost 2 bases; unmatched junction nucleotides: 7. This CDR3 region has 15 residues. CDR1 is MNHNY, CDR2 SVGAGI, per germline (reference sequence). CDR3 coding DNA: TGTGCCAGCAGCCCCGACAGGGTTCCCTACAATGAGCAGTTCTTC. The encoded protein is CASSPDRVPYNEQFF.